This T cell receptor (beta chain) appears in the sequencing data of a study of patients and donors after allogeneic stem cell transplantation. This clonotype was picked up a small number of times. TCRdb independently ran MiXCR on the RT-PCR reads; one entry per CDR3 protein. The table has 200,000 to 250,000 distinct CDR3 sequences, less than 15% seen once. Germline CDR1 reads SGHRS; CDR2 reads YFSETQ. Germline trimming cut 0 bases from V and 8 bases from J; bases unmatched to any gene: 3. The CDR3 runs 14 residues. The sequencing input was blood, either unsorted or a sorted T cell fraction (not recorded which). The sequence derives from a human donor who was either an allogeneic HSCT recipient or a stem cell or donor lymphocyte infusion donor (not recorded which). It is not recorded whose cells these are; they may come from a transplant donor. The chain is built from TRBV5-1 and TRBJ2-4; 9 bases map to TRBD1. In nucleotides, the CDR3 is TGCGCCAGCAGCTTGGTGGACAGGGGTGACATTCAGTACTTC. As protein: CASSLVDRGDIQYF. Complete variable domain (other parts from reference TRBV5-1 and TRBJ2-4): KAGVTQTPRYLIKTRGQQVTLSCSPISGHRSVSWYQQTPGQGLQFLFEYFSETQRNKGNFPGRFSGRQFSNSRSEMNVSTLELGDSALYLCASSLVDRGDIQYFGAGTRLSVL.